The subject of this entry is one TCR beta chain. Its target is not known. V dropped 0 bases and J dropped 6 bases, with 9 bases sitting between them. CDR1 and CDR2 (germline): SGHNT, YYREEE (reference sequence). This CDR3 contains 14 residues. Treatment of the sample: around 19 received Ad26.COV2.S at low or high dose, single or two shots; about 5 received placebo; per-sample allocation not given. Specimens were obtained on day 63 following the first vaccine or placebo injection. This sample is drawn from a study of Ad26.COV2.S vaccination and SARS-CoV-2 variants. Some clones are missing from TCRdb's copy, which holds only in-frame ones; the method was immunoSEQ multiplex PCR. The sample lists hundreds of thousands of clones; roughly 91% were seen once. Whole-study results and caveats: Total responses of T cells may have been underestimated by the analyses of TCR breadth and depth. Substantial post-vaccination breadth of spike-specific CD8+ and CD4+ T cell responses was reported.

The sample here was peripheral blood, taken in a trial of Ad26.COV2.S vaccine versus placebo. This chain connects TRBV5-4 to TRBJ2-2; tentatively, D is TRBD2 (5 bases). The TCR comes from a person between 18 and 65 years old who received the Ad26.COV2.S COVID-19 vaccine or a placebo. CDR3 loop: CASSLDGEPGELFF. CDR3 nucleotides: TGTGCCAGCAGCTTGGACGGGGAACCCGGGGAGCTGTTTTTT.